These 9 T cell receptor beta chains share one sample of origin, sequenced in a study of blood T cell repertoires in COVID-19. Only in-frame clones appear in the TCRdb table, and some are missing; sequencing was by immunoSEQ multiplex PCR. The table lists roughly 260,000 clones, around nine tenths of them singletons, with around 10% in the top ten. The sample taken for sequencing was peripheral blood. The receptor source for this set is a man aged 40-55 years who had recovered from COVID-19.

CDR3 nucleotide sequence: TGCGCCAGCAGCCAAGGGCAGGGGGCACGTGAGCAGTTCTTC. Translation: CASSQGQGAREQFF. The V call is TRBV4-3, the J call TRBJ2-1; 8 positions agree with TRBD1. CDR1 is LGHNA and CDR2 is YSLEER in the germline V gene. V shed 1 base, J shed 9 bases, and the junction held 5 bases outside the gene matches. There are 14 residues in the CDR3.

The V gene is TRBV10-3, the J gene TRBJ2-3; D remains ambiguous. Germline V gives CDR1 ENHRY, CDR2 SYGVKD. Trimming removed 4 bases from V and 6 bases from J, with 11 bases in between. This CDR3 has 13 amino acids. The DNA of the CDR3 is TGTGCCATCAGTGGCCCTACGGAGGATACGCAGTATTTT. It encodes CAISGPTEDTQYF.

In DNA form, the CDR3 reads TGTGCCAGCAGCAAACTTTCGTACGGCAGGGGGAATACGCAGTATTTT. It codes for CASSKLSYGRGNTQYF. The chain combines TRBV21-1 with TRBJ2-3; the DNA was not used to check the table's D call, TRBD1. TRBV21-1 is a listed pseudogene. This CDR3 is built from 16 residues.

This chain uses TRBV30 with TRBJ2-2, with 14 bases lining up with TRBD2. The CDR3 length is 16 residues. V gave up 5 bases and J gave up 3 bases; unmatched junction bases: 5. The germline V gene encodes CDR1 GTSNPN and CDR2 SVGIG (reference sequence). The CDR3 coding sequence is TGTGCCTGGGGACTAGCGGGGGGACCGCACACCGGGGAGCTGTTTTTT. It translates to CAWGLAGGPHTGELFF.

The rearrangement links TRBV7-9 to TRBJ1-3; TRBD1 agrees at 7 bases. The germline V gene has CDR1 SEHNR and CDR2 FQNEAQ (reference sequence). This CDR3 has 15 amino acids. Germline trimming cut 5 bases from V and 1 base from J; bases unmatched to any gene: 5. CDR3 residues: CASSPGTASGNTIYF. In DNA, the CDR3 is TGTGCCAGCAGCCCGGGGACAGCATCTGGAAACACCATATATTTT.

This clone was seen once. The chain uses TRBV4-3 and TRBJ2-4; tentative D call: TRBD2 (6 bases). Trimming left V 4 bases short and J 3 bases short, with 13 bases between. Germline V gene sequence: CDR1 LGHNA, CDR2 YSLEER. The CDR3 length is 15 residues. Written as DNA, the CDR3 is TGCGCCAGCAGCCTCGGACTAACCGTCAAAAACATTCAGTACTTC. Encoded protein: CASSLGLTVKNIQYF.

This sequence joins TRBV18 and TRBJ1-4; 7 bases are a match to TRBD1. This CDR3 spans 15 amino acids. Looked up from germline, CDR1 is KGHSH and CDR2 is LQKENI. V shed 1 base, J shed 3 bases, and the junction held 2 bases outside the gene matches. CDR3 nucleotides: TGTGCCAGCTCACCACAGGGGGCCCCTAATGAAAAACTGTTTTTT. Its protein product is CASSPQGAPNEKLFF.

The rearrangement links TRBV9 to TRBJ2-2, with 7 bases that match TRBD2. Germline CDR1 reads SGDLS; CDR2 reads YYNGEE. The CDR3 is made up of 16 amino acids. V dropped 0 bases and J dropped 3; count of bases not matched to a gene: 5. CDR3 nucleotides: TGTGCCAGCAGCGTAGAGGGAGGGCGGTACACCGGGGAGCTGTTTTTT. It is translated as CASSVEGGRYTGELFF. Together with reference TRBV9 and TRBJ2-2, the CDR3 gives the full variable domain: DSGVTQTPKHLITATGQRVTLRCSPRSGDLSVYWYQQSLDQGLQFLIQYYNGEERAKGNILERFSAQQFPDLHSELNLSSLELGDSALYFCASSVEGGRYTGELFFGEGSRLTVL.

This chain joins TRBV14 and TRBJ1-6, with D possibly TRBD1 on 6 matching bases. CDR1 and CDR2 from the germline V gene are SGHDN and FVKESK. This CDR3 region has 14 residues. Trimming removed 0 bases at V and 9 bases at J, with 9 bases between. The CDR3 spells CASSQEARGSPLHF. DNA for the CDR3: TGTGCCAGCAGCCAAGAGGCCAGGGGTTCACCCCTCCACTTT.